The rows below give T cell receptor beta chains drawn from one sample of a study of T cell responses to AZD1222 COVID-19 vaccine. Method: immunoSEQ multiplex PCR; TCRdb's copy keeps in-frame clones and lacks some. The sample records under 150,000 clones, about 93% being singletons. The starting material was peripheral blood, obtained on day 0 of AZD1222 vaccination. These receptors were taken from an adult in good health. Both conserved end residues are part of each CDR3. Fields, in order: V gene, clone size, D gene, J gene, CDR3 DNA, CDR3 protein. D genes are given only for firm matches. Some rows have no size entry. The others give once, few or many, or a class for an expanded clone.

TRBV7-9,.,TRBD1,TRBJ1-2,TGTGCCAGCAGCCTGGGGACAGGGAATGGCTACACCTTC,CASSLGTGNGYTF
TRBV6-1,.,.,TRBJ1-1,TGTGCCAGCAGTGAACTAGGGGTCAACACTGAAGCTTTCTTT,CASSELGVNTEAFF
TRBV5-6,.,TRBD2,TRBJ2-1,TGTGCCAGCAGCCCCGGCGCTAGCGGGCGTCTTGAGCAGTTCTTC,CASSPGASGRLEQFF
TRBV4-3,.,TRBD2,TRBJ2-3,TGCGCCAGCAGCCAAGTGAAGAGCGGGGGCACAGATACGCAGTATTTT,CASSQVKSGGTDTQYF
TRBV4-3,.,.,TRBJ1-2,TGCGCCAGCAGCCAAATCAAGGGGATCTATGGCTACACCTTC,CASSQIKGIYGYTF
TRBV5-4,.,.,TRBJ1-1,TGTGCCAGCACTCACCCCGGGGTGGGGAACACTGAAGCTTTCTTT,CASTHPGVGNTEAFF
TRBV7-9,.,.,TRBJ2-7,TGTGCCAGCAGCTCATCGCGGGACGAGCAGTACTTC,CASSSSRDEQYF
TRBV4-3,.,TRBD2,TRBJ2-1,TGCGCCAGCAGCCAAGAAGGTAGCGGGAGGTTGAATGAGCAGTTCTTC,CASSQEGSGRLNEQFF
TRBV11-2,.,.,TRBJ1-2,TGTGCCAGCACCCCCCTTGAGTCCCGAGTCTATGGCTACACCTTC,CASTPLESRVYGYTF
TRBV6-2/TRBV6-3,once,.,TRBJ2-1,TGTGCCAGCAGTTACACGAAACGAAGACCCCAGGAGTTCTTC,CASSYTKRRPQEFF
TRBV12-3/TRBV12-4,.,.,TRBJ1-5,TGTGCCAGCAGTCTACAGGTTAATCAGCCCCAGCATTTT,CASSLQVNQPQHF
TRBV7-2,once,TRBD1,TRBJ1-2,TGTGCCAGCAGCATAGGACAGGGGAGGTATGGCTACACCTTC,CASSIGQGRYGYTF
TRBV19,.,TRBD1,TRBJ2-7,TGTGCCAGTAGTATAGATCGGCTAACAGGGGGTGTGGTATCCTACGAGCAGTACTTC,CASSIDRLTGGVVSYEQYF
TRBV4-2,.,.,TRBJ2-5,TGTGCCAGCAGCCAAGATGTAGGGACTGCGGAGACCCAGTACTTC,CASSQDVGTAETQYF